Listed here are 30 T cell receptor beta chains from one sample, sequenced in a study of blood T cell repertoires in COVID-19. Data came from immunoSEQ multiplex PCR; TCRdb stores just in-frame clones and leaves some out. The sample includes over 200,000 clones, 75% to 90% seen only once; the top ten take about 3.5%. Sequenced: PBMCs or T cells enriched from blood (not recorded which). Source of these receptors: a woman aged 25 to 39 who had been exposed to COVID-19.

The chain joins TRBV5-5 to TRBJ1-5; 7 nucleotides agree with TRBD1. The J segment lost 6 bases and the V segment lost 4 bases, leaving 13 bases of the junction unmatched. The germline gives CDR1 SGHKS, CDR2 YYEKEE (reference sequence). The CDR3 totals 16 residues. The CDR3 protein is CASSPGGYAGGQPQHF. CDR3 in DNA: TGTGCCAGCAGCCCGGGCGGCTACGCAGGGGGTCAGCCCCAGCATTTT.

The V call is TRBV2, the J call TRBJ2-2; no definite D call. Trimming stripped 4 bases from V and 4 bases from J, with 13 bases between. CDR1 and CDR2 (germline): SNHLY, FYNNEI. The length of the CDR3 is 15 residues. The CDR3 DNA reads as TGTGCCAGCAGTGCCGGCAAGCGCCCCACCGGGGAGCTGTTTTTT. This sequence encodes CASSAGKRPTGELFF.

This clone was observed once. The chain couples TRBV5-1 to TRBJ2-2, with TRBD1 as a possible D gene (5 bases). Germline-derived CDR1 and CDR2 are SGHRS and YFSETQ. Trimming left V 0 bases short and J 7 bases short, with 16 bases between. This CDR3 comprises 16 residues. CDR3 sequence reads: CASSLVQGRGNGELFF. As DNA, the CDR3 is TGCGCCAGCAGCTTGGTGCAGGGAAGGGGTAACGGGGAGCTGTTTTTT.

V gene TRBV6-5 combines with J gene TRBJ1-5; 7 bases align to TRBD1. CDR1 and CDR2 (germline): MNHEY, SVGAGI. J gave up 7 bases and V 6 bases, and 9 bases lay outside the gene matches. This CDR3 spans 14 amino acids. CDR3 amino acids: CASSHRGSGQPQHF. CDR3 DNA sequence: TGTGCCAGCAGCCACAGGGGAAGCGGGCAGCCCCAGCATTTT.

The gene calls are TRBV4-1 and TRBJ2-3, with D hard to call. The CDR3 is 14 residues long. In germline, CDR1 is MGHRA, CDR2 YSYEKL. With 1 base removed from V and 3 bases from J, the gap between germline ends came to 8 bases. CDR3 amino acids: CASSQAAATDTQYF. CDR3 DNA: TGCGCCAGCAGCCAAGCGGCAGCGACAGATACGCAGTATTTT.

V usage is TRBV2 and J usage is TRBJ1-6; a weak D match, TRBD1 (6 bases). CDR1 is SNHLY and CDR2 is FYNNEI in the germline V gene. This CDR3 has 16 residues. V lost 6 bases and J lost 9, with 21 bases in between. The CDR3 protein is CASSPRGGIGGSPLHF. The DNA for the CDR3 is TGTGCCAGCAGCCCCAGAGGGGGAATAGGGGGTTCACCCCTCCACTTT. Supplemented by reference TRBV2 and TRBJ1-6, the full variable domain reads EPEVTQTPSHQVTQMGQEVILRCVPISNHLYFYWYRQILGQKVEFLVSFYNNEISEKSEIFDDQFSVERPDGSNFTLKIRSTKLEDSAMYFCASSPRGGIGGSPLHFGNGTRLTVT.

The chain carries TRBV4-1 and TRBJ1-3; 8 bases match TRBD1. This CDR3 is 16 amino acids long. CDR1 and CDR2 from the germline V gene are MGHRA and YSYEKL. With V trimmed by 2 bases and J by 2 bases, 5 bases remained unmatched. The CDR3 here is CASSQRQGATGNTIYF. The CDR3 DNA is TGCGCCAGCAGCCAACGGCAGGGGGCAACTGGAAACACCATATATTTT.

The V and J genes are TRBV7-6 and TRBJ2-3, with D possibly TRBD1 on 5 matching bases. The germline V gene has CDR1 SGHVS and CDR2 FNYEAQ. V shed 5 bases and J shed 1 base, with 13 bases lying between them. The CDR3 covers 15 residues. The chain's CDR3 is CASSRTPRGTDTQYF. In nucleotides, the CDR3 is TGTGCCAGCAGCCGGACCCCCAGGGGCACAGATACGCAGTATTTT.

J is TRBJ2-1 and V is TRBV5-1, with 15 bases matching TRBD2. Per the germline V gene, CDR1 is SGHRS and CDR2 is YFSETQ. Trimming removed 3 bases from V and 7 bases from J; junction bases left unmatched: 2. This CDR3 comprises 15 residues. Here the CDR3 reads CASSSGTSGRNEQFF. CDR3 nucleotides: TGCGCCAGCAGCTCCGGGACTAGCGGGAGGAATGAGCAGTTCTTC. The variable domain in full, completed from reference TRBV5-1 and TRBJ2-1, reads KAGVTQTPRYLIKTRGQQVTLSCSPISGHRSVSWYQQTPGQGLQFLFEYFSETQRNKGNFPGRFSGRQFSNSRSEMNVSTLELGDSALYLCASSSGTSGRNEQFFGPGTRLTVL.

V gene TRBV28 combines with J gene TRBJ2-1; TRBD1 matches at 8 bases. The V gene's germline CDR1 is MDHEN and CDR2 SYDVKM. This CDR3 has 15 amino acids. V was clipped by 5 bases and J by 6 bases; unmatched bases: 9. CDR3 residues: CASSGGQGPGNEQFF. DNA of the CDR3: TGTGCCAGCAGTGGAGGACAGGGTCCTGGCAATGAGCAGTTCTTC.

The rearrangement links TRBV6-1 to TRBJ2-7, with TRBD2 identical over 12 bases. The CDR3 spans 16 residues. Germline V CDR1 and CDR2: MNHNS, SASEGT. J was trimmed by 6 bases and V by 4 bases; bases with no gene match: 10. The DNA for the CDR3 is TGTGCCAGCAGTGCGTCTAGCGGGAGGGCCACGTCCGAGCAGTACTTC. Translation gives CASSASSGRATSEQYF.

The chain recombines TRBV30 with TRBJ1-1; possibly TRBD1 for D (5 bases). V was clipped by 4 bases and J by 7 bases, with 10 bases between them. In germline, CDR1 is GTSNPN, CDR2 SVGIG (reference sequence). CDR3 size: 11 residues. CDR3: CAWIQGIEAFF. The CDR3 DNA is TGTGCCTGGATCCAGGGTATTGAAGCTTTCTTT.

The chain carries TRBV5-6 and TRBJ2-7; 10 nucleotides match TRBD1. V shed 4 bases, J shed 5 bases, and the junction held 6 bases outside the gene matches. Germline values: CDR1 SGHDT, CDR2 YYEEEE. This CDR3 region has 14 residues. Here the CDR3 reads CASSAGTGVDEQYF. CDR3 DNA sequence: TGTGCCAGCAGCGCAGGGACAGGGGTCGACGAGCAGTACTTC.

The genes are TRBV4-1 and TRBJ1-2; the D is unclear. V lost 0 bases and J 4 bases, leaving 6 bases between the germline ends. There are 13 residues in the CDR3. CDR1 and CDR2 from the germline V gene are MGHRA and YSYEKL. The CDR3, as DNA: TGCGCCAGCAGCCAAGATCTCTCCTATGGCTACACCTTC. The encoded protein is CASSQDLSYGYTF.

This chain joins TRBV2 and TRBJ1-4; tentative D call: TRBD1 (5 bases). Germline-derived CDR1 and CDR2 are SNHLY and FYNNEI. There are 15 residues in the CDR3. V was cut by 6 bases and J by 4 bases, with 15 bases left in between. The CDR3 loop reads CASRQGEMGNEKLFF. The CDR3 nucleotides are TGTGCCAGCAGGCAGGGTGAGATGGGTAATGAAAAACTGTTTTTT.

The chain carries TRBV2 and TRBJ1-1; TRBD1 matches 7 bases. Germline trimming cut 5 bases from V and 7 bases from J; bases unmatched to any gene: 16. Germline V gene sequence: CDR1 SNHLY, CDR2 FYNNEI. The CDR3 runs to 16 residues. The CDR3 nucleotides are TGTGCCAGCAGTTACAGCCGGGACAGTTCAGTCTTTGAAGCTTTCTTT. It yields the protein CASSYSRDSSVFEAFF. The complete variable domain, with remaining parts taken from reference TRBV2 and TRBJ1-1, reads EPEVTQTPSHQVTQMGQEVILRCVPISNHLYFYWYRQILGQKVEFLVSFYNNEISEKSEIFDDQFSVERPDGSNFTLKIRSTKLEDSAMYFCASSYSRDSSVFEAFFGQGTRLTVV.

J is TRBJ2-7 and V is TRBV6-6, with TRBD2 matching 10 bases. The CDR3 has 15 residues. V lost 0 bases and J lost 3; bases outside the gene matches: 2. Germline V gives CDR1 MNHNY, CDR2 SVGAGI (reference sequence). The CDR3 DNA is TGTGCCAGCAGTTACTCGTGGACTAGCGGCTACGAGCAGTACTTC. Translation gives CASSYSWTSGYEQYF.

The V and J genes are TRBV7-9 and TRBJ1-2; 10 bases are shared with TRBD1. The length of the CDR3 is 14 residues. In germline, CDR1 is SEHNR, CDR2 FQNEAQ (reference sequence). Losses at the gene ends were 3 bases for V and 8 bases for J; bases not matched to a gene: 6. CDR3 protein: CASSFGQGVEGYTF. In DNA form, the CDR3 reads TGTGCCAGCAGCTTTGGACAGGGGGTAGAAGGCTACACCTTC.

The chain employs TRBV7-9 and TRBJ2-7; 7 bases map to TRBD2. The CDR3 has 16 amino acids. V trimming: 7 bases; J trimming: 3 bases; junction bases outside the gene matches: 15. Germline V lookup: CDR1 SEHNR, CDR2 FQNEAQ (reference sequence). The chain's CDR3 is CASTPRISGNIYEQYF. The CDR3 DNA reads TGTGCCAGCACGCCTCGGATCAGCGGGAACATCTACGAGCAGTACTTC.

This chain joins TRBV19 and TRBJ2-5; no clear D. CDR1 LNHDA and CDR2 SQIVND come from the germline V gene (reference sequence). V shed 2 bases and J shed 10 bases, with 8 bases lying between them. This CDR3 is built from 11 residues. The CDR3 sequence: CASSIPQIQYF. The CDR3 nucleotides are TGTGCCAGTAGTATACCCCAAATCCAGTACTTC.

The genes are TRBV7-7 and TRBJ1-5; D remains ambiguous. The CDR3 runs 17 residues. V lost 2 bases, J lost 0 bases, and 14 bases lay in between. Germline assignment: CDR1 SSHAT and CDR2 FNYEAQ (reference sequence). The DNA for the CDR3 is TGTGCCAGCAGCTTATCCGGGTCTCCATATAGCAATCAGCCCCAGCATTTT. Translated, it gives CASSLSGSPYSNQPQHF. The whole variable domain, remainder taken from reference TRBV7-7 and TRBJ1-5, is GAGVSQSPRYKVTKRGQDVTLRCDPISSHATLYWYQQALGQGPEFLTYFNYEAQPDKSGLPSDRFSAERPEGSISTLTIQRTEQRDSAMYRCASSLSGSPYSNQPQHFGDGTRLSIL.

For the CDR3, the DNA is TGTGCCATCACCCCGGGACAGGTTGGAGGTGAGCAGTACTTC. It specifies CAITPGQVGGEQYF. This rearrangement joins TRBV10-3 to TRBJ2-7; 8 bases line up with TRBD1. Germline V gene lookup returns CDR1 ENHRY and CDR2 SYGVKD. CDR3 length equals 14 residues. V lost 7 bases, J lost 7 bases, and 12 bases stayed unmatched.

V gene TRBV5-4 combines with J gene TRBJ2-1; the match to TRBD2 covers 9 bases. Germline V CDR1 and CDR2: SGHNT, YYREEE (reference sequence). The CDR3 has 15 amino acids. V lost 1 base to trimming and J lost 7 bases; unmatched junction nucleotides: 6. This chain's CDR3 is CASSLTLAGGNEQFF. The CDR3 DNA reads TGTGCCAGCAGCTTGACACTAGCGGGTGGAAATGAGCAGTTCTTC.

The V call is TRBV3-1 (or the pseudogene TRBV3-2), the J call TRBJ2-1; TRBD2 matches at 9 bases. Looked up from germline, CDR1 is LGHDT and CDR2 is YNNKEL (reference sequence). This CDR3 has 14 amino acids. Losses at the gene ends were 4 bases for V and 8 bases for J; bases not matched to a gene: 6. CDR3 loop: CASSRAGGPDEQFF. CDR3 sequence (DNA): TGTGCCAGCAGCCGGGCGGGAGGGCCCGATGAGCAGTTCTTC.

This clone was seen a single time. J is TRBJ1-2 and V is TRBV10-3; 9 bases are a match to TRBD1. The CDR3 has 16 residues. Germline trimming cut 3 bases from V and 6 bases from J; bases unmatched to any gene: 11. CDR1 is ENHRY, CDR2 SYGVKD, per germline. The CDR3 DNA sequence: TGTGCCATCAGTGAAAGGGACAGGGAGTCGTCGGATGGCTACACCTTC. Translating it yields CAISERDRESSDGYTF.

This clone has just a few counts. This chain uses TRBV4-1 with TRBJ1-1; 7 nucleotides line up with TRBD1. V shed 0 bases and J 2 bases; nucleotides not matched to a gene: 3. Germline values: CDR1 MGHRA, CDR2 YSYEKL. The CDR3 loop spans 15 amino acids. The chain's CDR3 is CASSQEKGANTEAFF. For the CDR3, the DNA is TGCGCCAGCAGCCAAGAAAAGGGGGCCAACACTGAAGCTTTCTTT.

The V gene is TRBV19, the J gene TRBJ1-5, with D possibly matching TRBD1 (6 bases). V lost 7 bases and J lost 7, with 17 bases in between. Germline V gives CDR1 LNHDA, CDR2 SQIVND (reference sequence). CDR3 size: 14 residues. CDR3 nucleotides: TGTGCCAGTATGGTCGCTTCAGGGGAACAGCCCCAGCATTTT. This gives the protein CASMVASGEQPQHF.

This chain joins TRBV11-1 and TRBJ2-3, with TRBD2 matching over 9 bases. Germline-derived CDR1 and CDR2 are SGHAT and FQDESV (reference sequence). CDR3 size: 16 residues. The V gene end was trimmed by 4 bases and the J gene end by 5 bases; junction bases not matched to a gene: 10. CDR3 DNA: TGTGCCAGCAGCTCACCTAGCGGGATAGAGGTAGATACGCAGTATTTT. Translating it yields CASSSPSGIEVDTQYF.

V usage is TRBV2 and J usage is TRBJ2-7, with TRBD2 as a possible D gene (6 bases). CDR1 SNHLY and CDR2 FYNNEI come from the germline V gene. This CDR3 is built from 16 residues. Trimming took 1 base from V and 1 from J, leaving 14 bases between them. Here the CDR3 reads CASSEGAGSISYEQYF. The CDR3 DNA sequence: TGTGCCAGCAGTGAAGGCGCCGGGAGTATTTCCTACGAGCAGTACTTC.

V is TRBV7-8 and J is TRBJ2-3; TRBD2 matches 7 bases. Trimming removed 4 bases from V and 0 bases from J; junction bases left unmatched: 4. The CDR3 is 15 amino acids. Germline V gene data show CDR1 as SGHVS and CDR2 as FQNEAQ. In DNA, the CDR3 is TGTGCCAGCAGCTCAAATAGCGGGAGCACAGATACGCAGTATTTT. It is translated as CASSSNSGSTDTQYF.